The 29 T cell receptor beta chains listed next were all sequenced from one sample in a study of OX40 agonist ivuxolimab in advanced cancers. Method: immunoSEQ multiplex PCR; TCRdb's copy keeps in-frame clones and lacks some. Among over 55,000 clones listed, around 94% were seen once. This material consisted of CD4+ or CD8+ T cells sorted from blood, taken in a trial of the OX40 agonist ivuxolimab. Receptor source: an adult with an advanced solid tumor such as melanoma, head and neck, liver or kidney cancer.

The gene calls are TRBV4-3 and TRBJ2-1; D uncertain. Germline V CDR1 and CDR2: LGHNA, YSLEER. The CDR3 length is 16 residues. V lost 0 bases and J lost 4, with 13 bases in between. The CDR3 region is CASSQDPRNTYNEQFF. The CDR3 region has the DNA TGCGCCAGCAGCCAAGATCCCCGGAACACTTACAATGAGCAGTTCTTC.

The rearrangement links TRBV30 to TRBJ1-5; 9 bases map to TRBD1. V lost 2 bases and J lost 4; bases outside the gene matches: 3. The V gene's germline CDR1 is GTSNPN and CDR2 SVGIG (reference sequence). This CDR3 has 14 amino acids. The CDR3 DNA sequence: TGTGCCTGGAGTCAAGGACAGGGGAATCAGCCCCAGCATTTT. Its protein is CAWSQGQGNQPQHF.

This chain uses TRBV7-9 with TRBJ1-2; possibly TRBD1 for D (6 bases). From germline, CDR1 is SEHNR and CDR2 FQNEAQ (reference sequence). Trimming took off 3 bases at V and 7 bases at J, with 9 bases between the two ends. This CDR3 has 12 residues. The CDR3 sequence is CASSFGGGGYTF. Written as DNA, the CDR3 is TGTGCCAGCAGCTTTGGGGGCGGTGGCTACACCTTC.

The chain joins TRBV9 to TRBJ2-5, with 8 nucleotides matching TRBD1. The junction had 9 bases not matched to a gene; V was cut back by 4 bases and J by 1 base. The CDR3 spans 16 residues. Germline CDR1 reads SGDLS; CDR2 reads YYNGEE. The CDR3 DNA is TGTGCCAGCAGCTTAAGACAGGGGAGCCGCCAAGAGACCCAGTACTTC. This encodes CASSLRQGSRQETQYF.

The J gene is TRBJ2-6, the V gene TRBV27, with D perhaps TRBD1 (5 bases). The ends were cut back, 5 bases at V and 2 bases at J, with 10 bases in the middle. The CDR3 has 15 amino acids. Looked up from germline, CDR1 is MNHEY and CDR2 is SMNVEV (reference sequence). Written as DNA, the CDR3 is TGTGCCAGCAGTGTAGGGGTTACTGGGGCCAACGTCCTGACTTTC. Translation: CASSVGVTGANVLTF.

The rearrangement links TRBV25-1 to TRBJ1-2, with D maybe TRBD1 (5 bases). The CDR3 has 14 residues. Germline V lookup: CDR1 MGHDK, CDR2 SYGVNS. V was clipped by 1 base and J by 8 bases, with 14 bases between them. CDR3 loop: CASSELGAGRGYTF. CDR3 sequence (DNA): TGTGCCAGCAGTGAATTAGGGGCAGGGAGGGGCTACACCTTC.

The genes are TRBV6-1 and TRBJ2-7; 10 nucleotides line up with TRBD1. The CDR3 covers 15 residues. The V gene end was trimmed by 4 bases and the J gene end by 2 bases; junction bases not matched to a gene: 5. Germline CDR1 reads MNHNS; CDR2 reads SASEGT. The CDR3 is CASSGQGADPYEQYF. CDR3 DNA: TGTGCCAGCAGTGGACAGGGGGCGGATCCCTACGAGCAGTACTTC.

This sequence joins TRBV9 and TRBJ1-2, with D perhaps TRBD1 (6 bases). The CDR3 runs 14 residues. CDR1 is SGDLS, CDR2 YYNGEE, per germline. The ends were cut back, 0 bases at V and 11 bases at J, with 17 bases in the middle. CDR3 amino acids: CASSVAGQTDAYTF. CDR3 sequence (DNA): TGTGCCAGCAGCGTAGCGGGACAAACAGACGCTTACACCTTC.

This clone has only one observation. The chain links TRBV9 to TRBJ2-5; TRBD2 agrees at 10 bases. CDR3 length: 17 residues. V was pared by 1 base and J by 0 bases, with 6 bases of the junction left unmatched. Germline V gene data show CDR1 as SGDLS and CDR2 as YYNGEE. The CDR3 region is CASSVLYGTSDQETQYF. The CDR3 bases are TGTGCCAGCAGCGTACTTTACGGGACTAGCGACCAAGAGACCCAGTACTTC. Full variable domain (remainder filled in from reference TRBV9 and TRBJ2-5): DSGVTQTPKHLITATGQRVTLRCSPRSGDLSVYWYQQSLDQGLQFLIQYYNGEERAKGNILERFSAQQFPDLHSELNLSSLELGDSALYFCASSVLYGTSDQETQYFGPGTRLLVL.

V and J are TRBV10-2 and TRBJ2-1; a weak D match, TRBD2 (5 bases). The CDR3 is made up of 11 amino acids. The V end was cut by 8 bases, the J end by 6 bases, with 8 bases between. Germline V gene lookup returns CDR1 WSHSY and CDR2 SAAADI. The CDR3 coding sequence is TGCGCCAGCTCGGAGGCCAATGAGCAGTTCTTC. This translates into CASSEANEQFF.

The chain has TRBV7-9 and TRBJ1-1; D not resolved. Germline CDR1 SEHNR, CDR2 FQNEAQ (reference sequence). The CDR3 totals 16 residues. V dropped 5 bases and J dropped 0 bases, with 16 bases sitting between them. CDR3 nucleotide sequence: TGTGCCAGCAGCCCTGTGGCCCTTAGCCTGAACACTGAAGCTTTCTTT. It translates to CASSPVALSLNTEAFF.

The J gene is TRBJ2-1, the V gene TRBV7-3, with a possible D match to TRBD2 (5 bases). Trimming took off 6 bases at V and 1 base at J, with 16 bases between the two ends. The CDR3 runs to 16 residues. Germline CDR1 reads SGHTA; CDR2 reads FQGTGA. The CDR3: CASSPRVASSYNEQFF. For the CDR3, the DNA is TGTGCCAGCAGTCCCCGGGTAGCGAGTTCCTACAATGAGCAGTTCTTC.

The chain links TRBV4-3 to TRBJ2-2; D unresolved. V dropped 1 base and J dropped 6 bases, with 6 bases sitting between them. Germline lookup yields CDR1 LGHNA and CDR2 YSLEER. This CDR3 is built from 13 residues. The CDR3 coding sequence is TGCGCCAGCAGCCAAGTGTCCGCCGGGGAGCTGTTTTTT. Residues: CASSQVSAGELFF.

This rearrangement joins TRBV6-1 to TRBJ1-2; the D gene is possibly TRBD1 (6 bases). The CDR3 extends over 12 amino acids. Germline V gene lookup returns CDR1 MNHNS and CDR2 SASEGT. The V end was cut by 2 bases, the J end by 6 bases, with 7 bases between. CDR3 sequence (DNA): TGTGCCAGCAGTGAAAGGGGGGATGGCTACACCTTC. The encoded protein is CASSERGDGYTF.

The rearrangement links TRBV14 to TRBJ2-7, with 9 bases lining up with TRBD1. V shed 2 bases, J shed 5 bases, and the junction held 10 bases outside the gene matches. CDR1 SGHDN and CDR2 FVKESK come from the germline V gene. There are 16 residues in the CDR3. CDR3 loop: CASSQWSGQGFHEQYF. Written as DNA, the CDR3 is TGTGCCAGCAGCCAATGGTCTGGACAGGGGTTCCACGAGCAGTACTTC.

A few counts support this clone. The chain is built from TRBV28 and TRBJ2-3; D gene uncertain. This CDR3 has 15 amino acids. Trimming cost V 3 bases and J 0 bases, with 10 bases left between them. From germline, CDR1 is MDHEN and CDR2 SYDVKM. The CDR3 bases are TGTGCCAGCAGTTTGATGGATATTAGCACAGATACGCAGTATTTT. This translates into CASSLMDISTDTQYF.

CDR3 region: CASSSGAYNEQFF. The CDR3 bases are TGTGCCAGTAGTTCGGGGGCGTACAATGAGCAGTTCTTC. The chain combines TRBV19 with TRBJ2-1, with D perhaps TRBD1 or TRBD2 (6 bases each). V was trimmed by 5 bases and J by 4 bases, leaving 9 bases between them. The CDR3 is 13 residues long. The germline CDR1 and CDR2 sequences are LNHDA and SQIVND (reference sequence).

The chain carries TRBV14 and TRBJ2-5; a weak D match, TRBD1 (6 bases). This CDR3 region has 13 residues. V lost 0 bases and J lost 7, with 9 bases in between. The V gene's germline CDR1 is SGHDN and CDR2 FVKESK. CDR3 residues: CASSQDQGLTQYF. CDR3 nucleotides: TGTGCCAGCAGCCAAGACCAGGGGTTGACCCAGTACTTC.

The V call is TRBV9, the J call TRBJ1-1; TRBD1 might be the D (6 bases). The V end lost 2 bases, the J end lost 6 bases, and 14 bases lay between the germline ends. The CDR3 runs to 14 residues. From germline, CDR1 is SGDLS and CDR2 YYNGEE. The CDR3: CASSVPAGGPEAFF. The DNA for the CDR3 is TGTGCCAGCAGCGTCCCTGCTGGGGGGCCTGAAGCTTTCTTT.

The chain links TRBV19 to TRBJ2-7, with no clear D. The CDR3 runs 14 residues. The V gene's germline CDR1 is LNHDA and CDR2 SQIVND (reference sequence). Trimming shortened V by 2 bases and J by 2 bases, and 10 bases separated the two germline ends. The CDR3 is CASSISGVPYEQYF. CDR3 nucleotides: TGTGCCAGTAGTATATCTGGGGTCCCCTACGAGCAGTACTTC.

This sequence joins TRBV7-8 and TRBJ1-2; TRBD1 matches at 7 bases. V gave up 5 bases and J gave up 2 bases; unmatched junction bases: 8. The CDR3 contains 15 residues. Per germline, CDR1 SGHVS and CDR2 FQNEAQ. The CDR3 coding sequence is TGTGCCAGCAGCCTAACAGGGGCGCCGAACTATGGCTACACCTTC. It translates to CASSLTGAPNYGYTF.

The chain uses TRBV13 and TRBJ2-3; 7 positions agree with TRBD1. CDR3 size: 16 residues. Trimming took 5 bases from V and 4 from J; bases not matched to a gene: 12. CDR1 and CDR2 from the germline V gene are PRHDT and FYEKMQ (reference sequence). In DNA form, the CDR3 reads TGTGCCAGCAGCCCCGATGACAGGGCGAGCCCAGATACGCAGTATTTT. It translates to CASSPDDRASPDTQYF.

CDR3 sequence reads: CASSMGTGVYNEQFF. The CDR3, as DNA: TGTGCCAGTAGTATGGGGACAGGGGTATACAATGAGCAGTTCTTC. This chain joins TRBV19 and TRBJ2-1, with TRBD1 identical over 10 bases. The CDR3 runs 15 residues. The junction had 3 bases not matched to a gene; V was cut back by 3 bases and J by 4 bases. Germline lookup yields CDR1 LNHDA and CDR2 SQIVND (reference sequence).

The chain joins TRBV5-4 to TRBJ2-1; D unclear. Trimming pared 4 bases from V and 5 bases from J, leaving 7 bases between. Germline assignment: CDR1 SGHNT and CDR2 YYREEE (reference sequence). The CDR3 loop spans 12 amino acids. For the CDR3, the DNA is TGTGCCAGCAGCGCTTCCAACAATGAGCAGTTCTTC. This sequence encodes CASSASNNEQFF.

The rearrangement links TRBV27 to TRBJ2-7; a possible D gene is TRBD2 (6 bases). Germline V gene data show CDR1 as MNHEY and CDR2 as SMNVEV (reference sequence). V was pared by 3 bases and J by 5 bases, with 8 bases between. The CDR3 covers 12 residues. The CDR3 DNA reads as TGTGCCAGCAGTTTGGGAGGAGACGAGCAGTACTTC. Its translation: CASSLGGDEQYF.

The gene calls are TRBV5-1 and TRBJ2-3; TRBD2 matches at 14 bases. Germline V gives CDR1 SGHRS, CDR2 YFSETQ. J was trimmed by 2 bases and V by 4 bases; bases with no gene match: 6. CDR3 length: 17 residues. CDR3 in DNA: TGCGCCAGCAGCCTGGGGACTAGCGGGGGCCTCACAGATACGCAGTATTTT. As protein: CASSLGTSGGLTDTQYF.

The V and J genes are TRBV5-1 and TRBJ2-1; D is uncertain. Deletions cut 0 bases from V and 7 bases from J, with 17 bases between. Germline loops: CDR1 SGHRS, CDR2 YFSETQ. CDR3 size: 16 residues. CDR3 DNA: TGCGCCAGCAGCTTGGCAGTGGGCTCGGGTCCGAATGAGCAGTTCTTC. As protein: CASSLAVGSGPNEQFF.

This clone was detected only once. The rearrangement joins TRBV19 to TRBJ2-2; D gene uncertain. Germline assignment: CDR1 LNHDA and CDR2 SQIVND (reference sequence). The length of the CDR3 is 11 residues. V shed 4 bases and J shed 4 bases, with 1 base lying between them. CDR3 loop: CASSSTGELFF. The DNA of the CDR3 is TGTGCCAGTAGTAGCACCGGGGAGCTGTTTTTT. Full variable domain (remainder filled in from reference TRBV19 and TRBJ2-2): DGGITQSPKYLFRKEGQNVTLSCEQNLNHDAMYWYRQDPGQGLRLIYYSQIVNDFQKGDIAEGYSVSREKKESFPLTVTSAQKNPTAFYLCASSSTGELFFGEGSRLTVL.

The chain carries TRBV25-1 and TRBJ1-1; TRBD1 matches at 7 bases. Trimming at V came to 7 bases and at J to 3 bases, leaving 8 bases not matched to a gene. Germline V lookup: CDR1 MGHDK, CDR2 SYGVNS. The CDR3 covers 14 residues. The CDR3 spells CASTPLGGHTEAFF. The CDR3 DNA reads as TGTGCCAGCACCCCCCTAGGGGGCCACACTGAAGCTTTCTTT.